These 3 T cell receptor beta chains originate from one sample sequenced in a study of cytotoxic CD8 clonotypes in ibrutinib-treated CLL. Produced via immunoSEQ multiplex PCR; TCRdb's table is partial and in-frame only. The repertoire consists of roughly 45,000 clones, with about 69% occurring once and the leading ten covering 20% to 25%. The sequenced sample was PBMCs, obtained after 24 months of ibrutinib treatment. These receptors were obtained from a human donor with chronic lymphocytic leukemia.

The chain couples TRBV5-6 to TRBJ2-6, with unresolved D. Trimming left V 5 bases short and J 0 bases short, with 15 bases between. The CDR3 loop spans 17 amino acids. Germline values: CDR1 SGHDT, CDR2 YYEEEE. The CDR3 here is CASRWRQRLSGANVLTF. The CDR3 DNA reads TGTGCCAGCAGATGGCGGCAGCGCCTCTCTGGGGCCAACGTCCTGACTTTC.

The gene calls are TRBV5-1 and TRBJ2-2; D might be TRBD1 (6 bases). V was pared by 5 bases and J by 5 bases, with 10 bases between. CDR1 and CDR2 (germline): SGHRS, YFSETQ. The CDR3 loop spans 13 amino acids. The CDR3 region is CASSTGRTGELFF. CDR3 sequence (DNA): TGCGCCAGCAGTACAGGGCGGACCGGGGAGCTGTTTTTT. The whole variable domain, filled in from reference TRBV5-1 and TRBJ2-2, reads KAGVTQTPRYLIKTRGQQVTLSCSPISGHRSVSWYQQTPGQGLQFLFEYFSETQRNKGNFPGRFSGRQFSNSRSEMNVSTLELGDSALYLCASSTGRTGELFFGEGSRLTVL.

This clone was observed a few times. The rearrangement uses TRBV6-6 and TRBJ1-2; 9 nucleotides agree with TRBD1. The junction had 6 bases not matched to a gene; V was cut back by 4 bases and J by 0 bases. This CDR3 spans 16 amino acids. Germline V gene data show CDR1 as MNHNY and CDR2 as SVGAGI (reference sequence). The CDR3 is CASSLTGGSANYGYTF. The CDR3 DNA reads TGTGCCAGCAGTTTGACAGGGGGTTCAGCTAACTATGGCTACACCTTC.